The 26 T cell receptor beta chains in this list originate from one sample, sequenced in a study of blood T cell repertoires in COVID-19. The repertoire was sequenced with immunoSEQ multiplex PCR; TCRdb's copy has only in-frame clones and lacks some. The profile shows some 140,000 clones, roughly 80% of them singletons. The sample was PBMCs or T cells enriched from blood (not recorded which). The source is a man in his forties with acute COVID-19.

The chain is built from TRBV10-3 and TRBJ1-2, with D maybe TRBD1 (6 bases). V gave up 3 bases and J gave up 4 bases, with 9 bases separating them. Per germline, CDR1 ENHRY and CDR2 SYGVKD. This CDR3 contains 13 residues. The CDR3 spells CAISDEGGYGYTF. The CDR3 nucleotides read TGTGCCATCAGTGACGAAGGGGGCTATGGCTACACCTTC.

This clone was observed once. This chain joins TRBV7-6 and TRBJ2-3; TRBD2 matches at 8 bases. Losses at the gene ends were 3 bases for V and 0 bases for J; bases not matched to a gene: 17. This CDR3 region has 20 residues. Germline CDR1 is SGHVS and CDR2 is FNYEAQ. The CDR3: CASSFPDGGGPPFSTDTQYF. CDR3 sequence (DNA): TGTGCCAGCAGCTTTCCAGACGGGGGGGGTCCTCCCTTTAGCACAGATACGCAGTATTTT.

The V gene is TRBV19, the J gene TRBJ2-1, with 7 nucleotides matching TRBD2. Trimming took 3 bases from V and 2 from J; bases not matched to a gene: 7. This CDR3 has 16 residues. Germline V gives CDR1 LNHDA, CDR2 SQIVND (reference sequence). The CDR3 coding sequence is TGTGCCAGTAGTATTCCCACTGGGGGGGCCTACAATGAGCAGTTCTTC. It codes for CASSIPTGGAYNEQFF.

The J gene is TRBJ2-1, the V gene TRBV10-2; 16 bases align to TRBD2. The J segment lost 4 bases and the V segment lost 5 bases, leaving 8 bases of the junction unmatched. The CDR3 covers 18 residues. Germline V gives CDR1 WSHSY, CDR2 SAAADI. The CDR3 bases are TGCGCCAGCAGTAGACTAGGGACTAGCGGGAGGGCGTACAATGAGCAGTTCTTC. Amino acid sequence: CASSRLGTSGRAYNEQFF.

This clone was detected only a few times. This chain links TRBV19 with TRBJ2-1; TRBD1 aligns across 8 bases. After removal of 7 bases from V and 1 base from J, the junction contained 6 bases not matched to a gene. The CDR3 runs to 15 residues. Germline V gives CDR1 LNHDA, CDR2 SQIVND (reference sequence). DNA for the CDR3: TGTGCCAGTAAACTGCAGGGGGCTTCCTACAATGAGCAGTTCTTC. Translation gives CASKLQGASYNEQFF.

J is TRBJ1-4 and V is TRBV6-5; D not certain. V lost 5 bases, J lost 7 bases, and 17 bases lay in between. CDR3 length: 15 residues. CDR1 is MNHEY, CDR2 SVGAGI, per germline. CDR3: CASSQTRVLGEKLFF. The CDR3 DNA sequence: TGTGCCAGCAGTCAAACTAGGGTGTTGGGTGAAAAACTGTTTTTT.

The chain carries TRBV7-6 and TRBJ2-1, with TRBD2 identical over 14 bases. V lost 1 base, J lost 8 bases, and 7 bases stayed unmatched. CDR3 length: 17 amino acids. Germline-derived CDR1 and CDR2 are SGHVS and FNYEAQ. The CDR3: CASSLGTSGRWRDEQFF. For the CDR3, the DNA is TGTGCCAGCAGCTTAGGGACTAGCGGGAGGTGGAGGGATGAGCAGTTCTTC.

The chain uses TRBV13 and TRBJ2-1, with 8 bases fitting TRBD2. Germline values: CDR1 PRHDT, CDR2 FYEKMQ (reference sequence). The V gene end was trimmed by 2 bases and the J gene end by 2 bases; junction bases not matched to a gene: 2. The CDR3 length is 15 residues. CDR3 in DNA: TGTGCCAGCAGCTTATACGGGGGGGCCTACAATGAGCAGTTCTTC. The encoded protein is CASSLYGGAYNEQFF.

The rearrangement links TRBV3-1 (or the pseudogene TRBV3-2) to TRBJ2-1; 9 bases line up with TRBD2. The CDR3 spans 18 residues. V shed 4 bases and J 8 bases; nucleotides not matched to a gene: 18. Germline CDR1 reads LGHDT; CDR2 reads YNNKEL (reference sequence). The CDR3 here is CASSPLYAREGRSDEQFF. In DNA form, the CDR3 reads TGTGCCAGCAGCCCCCTTTATGCGCGGGAGGGCCGATCCGATGAGCAGTTCTTC.

This clone was seen just once. This chain connects TRBV7-6 to TRBJ2-1; 9 bases match TRBD1. This CDR3 spans 16 amino acids. Germline assignment: CDR1 SGHVS and CDR2 FNYEAQ. Losses at the gene ends were 5 bases for V and 7 bases for J; bases not matched to a gene: 12. The CDR3 reads CASSLTPGQGENEQFF. The CDR3 bases are TGTGCCAGCAGCCTGACCCCGGGACAGGGCGAGAATGAGCAGTTCTTC. Supplemented by reference TRBV7-6 and TRBJ2-1, the full variable domain reads GAGVSQSPRYKVTKRGQDVALRCDPISGHVSLYWYRQALGQGPEFLTYFNYEAQQDKSGLPNDRFSAERPEGSISTLTIQRTEQRDSAMYRCASSLTPGQGENEQFFGPGTRLTVL.

The rearrangement links TRBV9 to TRBJ1-1, with TRBD1 matching over 7 bases. The CDR3 consists of 14 residues. Germline values: CDR1 SGDLS, CDR2 YYNGEE. The V segment lost 3 bases and the J segment 2 bases; nucleotides outside the gene matches: 4. DNA of the CDR3: TGTGCCAGCAGCGCCCGGGACAGTAACACTGAAGCTTTCTTT. Its protein product is CASSARDSNTEAFF.

The chain uses TRBV5-8 and TRBJ2-3; TRBD1 matches at 7 bases. The CDR3 is 15 residues long. Germline trimming cut 4 bases from V and 0 bases from J; bases unmatched to any gene: 5. Per the germline V gene, CDR1 is SGHTS and CDR2 is YDEGEE. CDR3 coding DNA: TGTGCCAGCAGCAGGGACAGTTCTAGCACAGATACGCAGTATTTT. It specifies CASSRDSSSTDTQYF.

The J gene is TRBJ1-5, the V gene TRBV7-9; TRBD1 is a possible D gene (6 bases). CDR3 size: 16 residues. CDR1 SEHNR and CDR2 FQNEAQ come from the germline V gene (reference sequence). The V end was cut by 5 bases, the J end by 5 bases, with 19 bases between. CDR3 amino acids: CASSQAGTLSDQPQHF. In DNA form, the CDR3 reads TGTGCCAGCAGCCAGGCCGGGACACTCAGCGATCAGCCCCAGCATTTT.

The chain couples TRBV7-8 to TRBJ2-2; 8 bases map to TRBD1. This CDR3 comprises 17 residues. The trim removed 5 bases at V and 7 bases at J, leaving 15 bases unmatched. CDR1 and CDR2 from the germline V gene are SGHVS and FQNEAQ. The CDR3 is CASSEDRVFFDGGELFF. The CDR3 coding sequence is TGTGCCAGCAGCGAGGACAGGGTCTTCTTCGATGGCGGGGAGCTGTTTTTT.

In nucleotides, the CDR3 is TGCGCCAGCAGCTTGGGGGACACGGACATTCAGTACTTC. It encodes CASSLGDTDIQYF. The chain links TRBV5-1 to TRBJ2-4; maybe TRBD1 (6 bases). Germline V gene lookup returns CDR1 SGHRS and CDR2 YFSETQ. The CDR3 covers 13 residues. V shed 0 bases and J shed 8 bases, with 9 bases lying between them.

The genes are TRBV20-1 and TRBJ2-7; TRBD2 aligns across 11 bases. The junction had 8 bases not matched to a gene; V was cut back by 3 bases and J by 1 base. The CDR3 extends over 16 amino acids. The germline V gene encodes CDR1 DFQATT and CDR2 SNEGSKA (reference sequence). DNA for the CDR3: TGCAGTGCTAGTTTTCCTAGCGGGGGGACTTCCTACGAGCAGTACTTC. Translation: CSASFPSGGTSYEQYF.

CDR3 in amino acids: CASSIGPGVGQPQHF. The CDR3 DNA reads as TGTGCCAGTAGTATAGGTCCAGGGGTTGGTCAGCCCCAGCATTTT. The chain joins TRBV19 to TRBJ1-5; a weak D match, TRBD1 (6 bases). The CDR3 loop spans 15 amino acids. V dropped 1 base and J dropped 6 bases, with 13 bases sitting between them. The germline gives CDR1 LNHDA, CDR2 SQIVND (reference sequence).

This clone was seen more than once but under ten times. In DNA, the CDR3 is TGTGCCAGCAGCTTAGGAAGAAGCGATCGGAATGAGCAGTTCTTC. As protein: CASSLGRSDRNEQFF. The rearrangement joins TRBV7-7 to TRBJ2-1; D is unresolved. There are 15 residues in the CDR3. Germline CDR1 reads SSHAT; CDR2 reads FNYEAQ (reference sequence). V was cut by 1 base and J by 7 bases, with 14 bases left in between.

The rearrangement uses TRBV5-4 and TRBJ2-1; D remains unclear. CDR1 and CDR2 from the germline V gene are SGHNT and YYREEE (reference sequence). The V end was cut by 0 bases, the J end by 7 bases, with 5 bases between. This CDR3 has 12 residues. CDR3 loop: CASSLEENEQFF. CDR3 DNA: TGTGCCAGCAGCTTGGAGGAGAATGAGCAGTTCTTC.

This chain connects TRBV10-1 to TRBJ2-5; tentatively, D is TRBD2 (6 bases). Trimming shortened V by 4 bases and J by 2 bases, and 8 bases separated the two germline ends. Per the germline V gene, CDR1 is WNHNN and CDR2 is SYGVQD (reference sequence). This CDR3 is 13 amino acids long. In DNA form, the CDR3 reads TGCGCCAGCAGTGTTAGCGGTCAAGAGACCCAGTACTTC. Its protein is CASSVSGQETQYF.

This clone occurred a few times. This rearrangement joins TRBV5-4 to TRBJ2-5, with D perhaps matching TRBD2 (6 bases). Trimming stripped 5 bases from V and 3 bases from J, with 14 bases between. The CDR3 is 14 amino acids. From germline, CDR1 is SGHNT and CDR2 YYREEE (reference sequence). The CDR3 is CASRSRGMEETQYF. The CDR3 DNA follows: TGTGCCAGCAGATCACGCGGGATGGAAGAGACCCAGTACTTC.

V usage is TRBV2 and J usage is TRBJ2-5, with TRBD1 matching 10 bases. Trimming at V came to 7 bases and at J to 5 bases, leaving 10 bases not matched to a gene. Germline V CDR1 and CDR2: SNHLY, FYNNEI. The CDR3 consists of 15 residues. This CDR3 reads CASKIDRGHAETQYF. CDR3 DNA sequence: TGTGCCAGCAAAATAGACAGGGGGCATGCGGAGACCCAGTACTTC.

The chain is built from TRBV15 and TRBJ2-3, with 9 bases aligning to TRBD2. The CDR3 spans 14 residues. The V gene end was trimmed by 8 bases and the J gene end by 0 bases; junction bases not matched to a gene: 3. Germline loops: CDR1 LNHNV, CDR2 YYDKDF (reference sequence). CDR3 bases: TGTGCCACCGAAGCGGGGGGAAGCACAGATACGCAGTATTTT. It codes for CATEAGGSTDTQYF.

The chain combines TRBV28 with TRBJ2-7; TRBD1 is a possible D gene (5 bases). CDR1 and CDR2 (germline): MDHEN, SYDVKM. The CDR3 is made up of 17 amino acids. Deletions cut 3 bases from V and 4 bases from J, with 22 bases between. CDR3 region: CASSFKYGAPTSYEQYF. CDR3 DNA sequence: TGTGCCAGCAGTTTTAAATATGGGGCCCCAACCTCATACGAGCAGTACTTC.

The chain joins TRBV19 to TRBJ1-1; TRBD1 matches 12 bases. The CDR3 is 16 residues long. The J segment lost 1 base and the V segment lost 5 bases, leaving 5 bases of the junction unmatched. The V gene's germline CDR1 is LNHDA and CDR2 SQIVND (reference sequence). CDR3 residues: CASSGGTGGGNTEAFF. The CDR3 nucleotides are TGTGCCAGTAGTGGTGGGACAGGGGGCGGGAACACTGAAGCTTTCTTT.

The CDR3 loop is CATSDSRTGRDGYTF. The CDR3 region has the DNA TGTGCCACCAGTGACAGCAGGACAGGTCGGGACGGCTACACCTTC. The chain links TRBV24-1 to TRBJ1-2; the match to TRBD1 covers 7 bases. This CDR3 is 15 amino acids long. V gave up 4 bases and J gave up 8 bases; unmatched junction bases: 12. The germline CDR1 and CDR2 sequences are KGHDR and SFDVKD.